This T cell receptor beta chain was identified in a study of technical replicates of blood from a handful of donors. CDR1 is LGHNA, CDR2 YSLEER, per germline. Trimming took off 2 bases at V and 6 bases at J, with 7 bases between the two ends. This CDR3 has 13 residues. The method was immunoSEQ multiplex PCR; TCRdb's version includes in-frame clones alone and lacks a portion of them. The sample lists about 80,000 clones, 90% to 95% occurring once. The TCR sequence derives from a human donor in good health. This chain connects TRBV4-3 to TRBJ2-2; D is unresolved. Material for sequencing was T cells isolated from PBMCs. This CDR3 reads CASSQFRAGELFF. The DNA for the CDR3 is TGCGCCAGCAGCCAATTTCGGGCCGGGGAGCTGTTTTTT.